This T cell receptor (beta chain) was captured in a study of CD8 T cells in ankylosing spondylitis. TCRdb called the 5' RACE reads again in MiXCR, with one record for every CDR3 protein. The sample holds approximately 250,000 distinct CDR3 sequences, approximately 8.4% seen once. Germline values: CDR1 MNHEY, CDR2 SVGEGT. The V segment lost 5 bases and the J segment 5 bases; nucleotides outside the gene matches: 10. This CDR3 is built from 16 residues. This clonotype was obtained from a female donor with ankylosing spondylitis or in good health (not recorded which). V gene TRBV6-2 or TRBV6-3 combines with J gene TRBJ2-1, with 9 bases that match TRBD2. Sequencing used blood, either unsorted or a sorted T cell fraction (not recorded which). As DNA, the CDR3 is TGTGCCAGCAGTCCACGACTAGCGGCATCGAACAATGAGCAGTTCTTC. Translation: CASSPRLAASNNEQFF.